The text below deals with one T cell receptor (beta chain). The data belong to a study of blood T cell repertoires in COVID-19. Profiled with immunoSEQ multiplex PCR; TCRdb holds only in-frame clones, not every one. Here the sample spans around 250,000 clones, around nine tenths being singletons. CDR1 MNHEY and CDR2 SVGAGI come from the germline V gene. The CDR3 is 13 residues long. J gave up 3 bases and V 2 bases, and 0 bases lay outside the gene matches. Sequences were obtained from PBMCs or T cells enriched from blood (not recorded which). This sequence originates from a woman aged 50 to 65 who had recovered from COVID-19. The gene calls are TRBV6-5 and TRBJ2-5; 7 nucleotides align to TRBD1. The CDR3 nucleotides are TGTGCCAGCAGTTACGACAGGGAAGAGACCCAGTACTTC. It translates to CASSYDREETQYF.